This T cell receptor beta chain was obtained from a study of early T cells in non-severe SARS-CoV-2 infection (dated by TCRdb to the early 2020s). At the level of the whole study: TCR sequencing used bulk RNA from unsorted whole blood, so alpha and beta chains could not be paired. Results the study describes overall, beyond this receptor: Matching against VDJdb was skewed toward anti-spike CD8 responses, likely underestimated virus-specific expansions, and missed private and CD4 specificities.

Libraries were prepared through 5' RACE. The instrument given in TCRdb is NextSeq 500. Unique molecular identifiers were attached to individual cDNA molecules in the TCR library protocol so that sequencing error and PCR bias could be corrected. TCR alpha and beta chains were both sequenced, and the abundances of alpha and beta sequences in each sample were closely correlated with each other. Concerning the study's data processing: V gene, J gene and CDR3 annotation of TCR sequences was performed with Decombinator V4. Expanded TCRs were defined as changing significantly between any two time points under a Poisson model with p below 0.0001. TCR abundances were normalised to the total number of TCRs sequenced per sample and were expressed as counts per million. TRAV1-2 paired with TRAJ12, TRAJ20 or TRAJ33 defined MAIT TCRs, while TRAV10 paired with TRAJ18 defined iNKT TCRs. VDJdb, accessed 1 November 2021, was searched for CMV, EBV and SARS-CoV-2 annotated TCRs, excluding TCRs annotated for multiple antigens. The public sequencing data were trimmed at Q25 with fastp and processed into clonotypes with MiXCR by TCRdb, which kept only in-frame beta chains. CDR3 protein duplicates are merged, each entry listing the most common genes and DNA. What appears here as the V and J calls and clone size reflects TCRdb's work, not the paper's. In this sample the table shows roughly 92,000 distinct CDR3 sequences, approximately 12% of which occur a single time. Together, the top ten hold 4.4% of the sample.

This clonotype showed up many times. The specificity of this receptor is unknown. Per-base qualities were not stored, and no clone one base away is much larger. Set within a cohort of healthcare workers in London, UK, this nested case-control study involved weekly PCR testing of nasopharyngeal swabs along with blood sampling. Healthcare workers were recruited during the week of the UK lockdown, between 23 and 31 March 2020, and followed weekly for up to about 15 weeks. CDR1 is given as SGHNT and CDR2 as YYREEE, both from the germline V gene (reference sequence). The V and J ends are trimmed by 3 bases and 0 bases, leaving 12 bases between them. Its CDR3 holds 15 amino acids, cysteine through phenylalanine. The DNA shown is the 45-base CDR3, in frame from base 1.

The V and J genes are TRBV5-4 and TRBJ1-2; the D gene remains uncertain. This receptor was identified in an adult who was a healthcare worker with PCR-confirmed SARS-CoV-2 infection or an uninfected control (not recorded which). Specimen: whole blood, collected at baseline. The nucleotides read TGTGCCAGCAGCTCACCCGGCCAGGCTAACTATGGCTACACCTTC. This is translated as CASSSPGQANYGYTF.